The source of this T cell receptor (beta chain) is a study of cytomegalovirus exposure and HLA in healthy donors. Healthy individuals who donated bone marrow served as the donors. About this clone: The target antigen is unknown.

Primers: 60 Vbeta forward and 13 Jbeta reverse. Method: immunoSEQ multiplex PCR; TCRdb's copy keeps in-frame clones and lacks some. The table includes about 140,000 clones, 75% to 80% detected once. Study outcomes and limitations: The listing of fewer than 200 TCR beta chains classed them as cytomegalovirus-associated.

The TCR comes from a woman in her thirties in good health and CMV-seronegative. Sequenced input: PBMCs.

CDR3 sequence reads: CASSRSPGGTPNYEQYF. CDR3 nucleotides: TGCGCCAGCAGCCGAAGCCCGGGAGGGACACCCAACTACGAGCAGTACTTC. V is TRBV5-1 and J is TRBJ2-7; 8 bases align to TRBD2. In germline, CDR1 is SGHRS, CDR2 YFSETQ. The CDR3 is made up of 17 amino acids. The J segment lost 3 bases and the V segment lost 4 bases, leaving 15 bases of the junction unmatched.